The rows below give T cell receptor beta chains drawn from one sample of a study of blood T cells in healthy people across ages. Each CDR3 protein is one row after TCRdb ran MiXCR on the 5' RACE reads. The top ten clones hold about 0.72% of a sample with some 1,000,000 distinct CDR3 sequences, approximately 25% of them seen once. The data also belong to a second study, concerning T cells of mothers and their children.

Sequencing used blood. These receptors were collected from a girl aged 2-10 years in good health. Both conserved end residues are part of each CDR3. A D gene is named only where the DNA matches it firmly. Clone size is not always given. Where it is, it says once, few, many or a class for expanded clones.

TGTGCCAGCAGTTACTCGCAGGTTGACCCTGGGAATGAGCAGTTCTTC CASSYSQVDPGNEQFF . TRBV6-5 16 TRBJ2-1 few
TGCGCCAGCAGCCAAGGGACTAGAGATACGCAGTATTTT CASSQGTRDTQYF TRBD2 TRBV4-3 13 TRBJ2-3 once
TGTGCCATCAGTGACCTCGGGGAGCTGTTTTTT CAISDLGELFF . TRBV10-3 11 TRBJ2-2 few
TGTGCCAGCAGCCAAGAAAGGTCTAGCGGCGTCACAGATACGCAGTATTTT CASSQERSSGVTDTQYF TRBD2 TRBV4-2 17 TRBJ2-3 few
TGTGCCAGCAGCTTTCGGGAGGAGACGGAGACCCAGTACTTC CASSFREETETQYF TRBD2 TRBV7-9 14 TRBJ2-5 .
TGTGCCAGCAGTGGGACTGTACAAGAGACCCAGTACTTC CASSGTVQETQYF . TRBV6-6 13 TRBJ2-5 .
TGTGCCAGCAGCCTACCGGGACAGGCGAACAATGAGCAGTTCTTC CASSLPGQANNEQFF TRBD1 TRBV5-6 15 TRBJ2-1 .
TGCGCCAGCAGCCAAGTGGCGGGGACCACAGATACGCAGTATTTT CASSQVAGTTDTQYF . TRBV4-1 15 TRBJ2-3 .
TGCGCCAGCAGCCAAGACAGGGGCGGACACGAGCAGTACTTC CASSQDRGGHEQYF . TRBV4-1 14 TRBJ2-7 .
TGTGCCAGCAGCGTAGCTGACGGAGGGTTGGACGAGCAGTACTTC CASSVADGGLDEQYF . TRBV9 15 TRBJ2-7 .
TGTGCCAGCAGCTCCTCTAGCGGGGGGGCCGCCGGGGAGCTGTTTTTT CASSSSSGGAAGELFF TRBD2 TRBV9 16 TRBJ2-2 few
TGTGCCAGCAATGACACTAGCGGGGGGGCCAATGAGCAGTTCTTC CASNDTSGGANEQFF TRBD2 TRBV6-4 15 TRBJ2-1 few
TGCAGCGTTGTGGTAACCGAGGCTTTCTTT CSVVVTEAFF . TRBV29-1 10 TRBJ1-1 many
TGTGCCAGCAGCCCTCGGACAGGGAGGGCCACTGAAGCTTTCTTT CASSPRTGRATEAFF TRBD1 TRBV28 15 TRBJ1-1 .
TGTGCCAGCACCAAGCAGGGGTCGAGCAAAAACATTCAGTACTTC CASTKQGSSKNIQYF . TRBV7-9 15 TRBJ2-4 .
TGCAGTGCTAGAGCCGGGACAGGGGTTTATGGCTACACCTTC CSARAGTGVYGYTF TRBD1 TRBV20-1 14 TRBJ1-2 few
TGCAGCGTTGACAGCCAGAACACTGAAGCTTTCTTT CSVDSQNTEAFF . TRBV29-1 12 TRBJ1-1 .
TGTGCCAGCAGCTTCCCGGGACAGAAAAATGAAAAACTGTTTTTT CASSFPGQKNEKLFF TRBD1 TRBV11-2 15 TRBJ1-4 few
TGTGCCAGCAGCTCAACCCTCCTTGGGGAAGCTTTCTTT CASSSTLLGEAFF . TRBV11-2 13 TRBJ1-1 .